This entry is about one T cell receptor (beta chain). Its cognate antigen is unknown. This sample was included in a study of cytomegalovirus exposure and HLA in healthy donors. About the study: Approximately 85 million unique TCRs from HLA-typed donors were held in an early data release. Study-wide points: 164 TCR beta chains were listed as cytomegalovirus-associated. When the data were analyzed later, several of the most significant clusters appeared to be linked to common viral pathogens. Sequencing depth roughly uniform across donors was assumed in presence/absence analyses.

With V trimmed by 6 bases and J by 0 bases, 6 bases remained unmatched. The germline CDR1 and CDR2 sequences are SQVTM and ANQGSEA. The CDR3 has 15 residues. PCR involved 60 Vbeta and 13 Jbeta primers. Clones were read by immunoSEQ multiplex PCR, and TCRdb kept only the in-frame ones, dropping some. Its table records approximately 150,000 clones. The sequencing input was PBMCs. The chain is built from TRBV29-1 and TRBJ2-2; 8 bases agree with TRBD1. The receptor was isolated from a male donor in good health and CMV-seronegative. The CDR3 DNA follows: TGCAGCGTCCCGGACAGGGCATCGAACACCGGGGAGCTGTTTTTT. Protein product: CSVPDRASNTGELFF.